This T cell receptor beta chain was documented in a study of OX40 agonist ivuxolimab in advanced cancers. This CDR3 region has 16 residues. Germline V gene data show CDR1 as LGHNA and CDR2 as YNFKEQ. The junction had 6 bases not matched to a gene; V was cut back by 4 bases and J by 0 bases. Repertoires were generated with immunoSEQ multiplex PCR, while TCRdb's copy carries only in-frame clones and drops some. The table lists tens of thousands of clones, around 85% of them singletons. The starting material was CD4+ or CD8+ T cells sorted from blood, obtained in a trial of the OX40 agonist ivuxolimab. The origin of this receptor is an adult with an advanced solid tumor such as melanoma, head and neck, liver or kidney cancer. The chain carries TRBV4-2 and TRBJ2-1; the match to TRBD2 covers 7 bases. The CDR3 reads CASSPTGGGSYNEQFF. CDR3 sequence (DNA): TGTGCCAGCAGCCCCACTGGCGGGGGCTCCTACAATGAGCAGTTCTTC.